This paragraph reports one T cell receptor (beta chain). Its antigen is still unknown. The V gene lost 2 bases and the J gene lost 0 bases, with 11 bases spanning the gap. Germline V gene sequence: CDR1 MNHEY, CDR2 SVGAGI. The length of the CDR3 is 16 residues. The sample originates from a study of T cell responses to AZD1222 COVID-19 vaccine. The wider study: Combined were second doses at about 4 or about 12 weeks.

Sequencing was performed with immunoSEQ multiplex PCR; in TCRdb, only in-frame clones are kept and a portion is missing. The sample has about 54,000 clones, about 88% seen once; the top ten hold roughly 10%. Notes on the study in general: Seropositivity was recorded at baseline in only five to seven AZD1222 recipients. In a largely white British group with more females than males, clonal diversity was possibly underestimated. Samples come after the peak T cell response, not at day 14.

Sample: peripheral blood, taken on day 0 of AZD1222 vaccination. This TCR was recovered from an adult in good health. This chain uses TRBV6-5 with TRBJ1-3, with a weak D call TRBD1 (5 bases). CDR3 amino acids: CASSYAGTPSGNTIYF. The CDR3 bases are TGTGCCAGCAGTTACGCCGGGACTCCCTCTGGAAACACCATATATTTT.